This is a list of T cell receptor beta chains from one sample in a study of T cells in Graves' hyperthyroidism and ophthalmopathy. Each CDR3 protein is one row after TCRdb ran MiXCR on the multiplex PCR reads. The sample lists about 350,000 distinct CDR3 sequences; approximately 15% were seen once. The material sequenced was blood. All receptors come from a woman aged 25 to 39 with Graves' hyperthyroidism. Both conserved end residues are part of each CDR3.

J gene	V gene	CDR3 protein
TRBJ2-5	TRBV6-5	CASSYTEGETQYF
TRBJ2-7	TRBV6-1	CASSFVRLIPYEQYF
TRBJ2-7	TRBV20-1	CSARVIETTGFNYEQYF
TRBJ2-2	TRBV19	CASSINSGSGTGELFF
TRBJ1-5	TRBV2	CASKARGQRDSRRPQHF
TRBJ2-7	TRBV2	CASKGEPYEQYF
TRBJ1-2	TRBV6-1	CASTERGGGTAYGYTF
TRBJ1-1	TRBV5-1	CASSPMGRNTEAFF
TRBJ2-1	TRBV7-8	CASSSGTLNEQFF
TRBJ2-1	TRBV20-1	CSAVSWSVQGNEQFF
TRBJ2-3	TRBV12-3/TRBV12-4	CASSFSDTQYF
TRBJ2-7	TRBV7-9	CASSLAGGYEQYF
TRBJ1-1	TRBV4-3	CASSEDYRSSAFF
TRBJ1-3	TRBV7-3	CASNLAVGGGNTIYF
TRBJ2-1	TRBV4-3	CASSQGSVPLNEQFF
TRBJ1-4	TRBV20-1	CSAPDRALATNEKLFF
TRBJ2-7	TRBV28	CASREDPGLASYEQYF
TRBJ2-1	TRBV7-9	CASSHPQMAGVRSYNEQFF
TRBJ2-1	TRBV12-3/TRBV12-4	CASSLAPSSYNEQFF
TRBJ2-7	TRBV7-8	CASSPTSPGQGYEQYF
TRBJ1-2	TRBV30	CAWVNRDYGYTF
TRBJ1-3	TRBV7-9	CASSSIVWFDSGNTIYF
TRBJ1-1	TRBV6-1	CASSCRFPRGAEAFF
TRBJ2-7	TRBV20-1	CSASAAGWTEQYF
TRBJ2-5	TRBV6-5	CASSYEPISGQETQYF